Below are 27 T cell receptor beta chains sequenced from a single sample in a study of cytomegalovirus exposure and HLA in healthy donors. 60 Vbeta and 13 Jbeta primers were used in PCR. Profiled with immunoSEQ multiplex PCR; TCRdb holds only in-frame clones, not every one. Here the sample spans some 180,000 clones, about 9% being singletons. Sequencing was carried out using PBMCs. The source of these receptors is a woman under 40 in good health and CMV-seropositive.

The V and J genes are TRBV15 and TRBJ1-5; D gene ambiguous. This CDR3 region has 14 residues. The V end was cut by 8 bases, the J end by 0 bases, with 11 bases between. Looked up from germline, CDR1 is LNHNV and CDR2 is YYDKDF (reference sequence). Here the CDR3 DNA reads TGTGCCACCGCGAACCAATATAGCAATCAGCCCCAGCATTTT. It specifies CATANQYSNQPQHF.

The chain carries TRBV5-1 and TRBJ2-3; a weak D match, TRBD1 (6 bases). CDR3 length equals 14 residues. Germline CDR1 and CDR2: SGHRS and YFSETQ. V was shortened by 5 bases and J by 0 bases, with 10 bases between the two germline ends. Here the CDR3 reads CASRSQGSTDTQYF. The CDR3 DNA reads TGCGCCAGCAGATCGCAGGGGAGCACAGATACGCAGTATTTT.

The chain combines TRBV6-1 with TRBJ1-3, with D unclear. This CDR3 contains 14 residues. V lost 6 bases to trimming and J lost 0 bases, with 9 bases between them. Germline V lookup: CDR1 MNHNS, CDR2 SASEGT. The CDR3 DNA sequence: TGTGCCAGCAGGGGAGAATTCTCTGGAAACACCATATATTTT. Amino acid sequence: CASRGEFSGNTIYF.

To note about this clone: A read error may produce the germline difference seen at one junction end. In nucleotides, the CDR3 is TGTGCCAGTAGCCTCGGGACTAGCGGCCTGAATTTT. Its protein is CASSLGTSGLNF. This chain uses TRBV19 with TRBJ2-3, with 11 positions matching TRBD2. There are 12 residues in the CDR3. Germline assignment: CDR1 LNHDA and CDR2 SQIVND (reference sequence). Together with reference TRBV19 and TRBJ2-3, the CDR3 gives the full variable domain: DGGITQSPKYLFRKEGQNVTLSCEQNLNHDAMYWYRQDPGQGLRLIYYSQIVNDFQKGDIAEGYSVSREKKESFPLTVTSAQKNPTAFYLCASSLGTSGLNFGPGTRLTVL.

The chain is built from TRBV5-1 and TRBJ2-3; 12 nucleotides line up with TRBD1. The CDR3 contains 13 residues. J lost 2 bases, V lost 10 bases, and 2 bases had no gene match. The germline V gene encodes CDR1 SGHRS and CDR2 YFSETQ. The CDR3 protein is CASGQGATDTQYF. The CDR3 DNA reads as TGCGCCTCGGGACAGGGGGCCACAGATACGCAGTATTTT.

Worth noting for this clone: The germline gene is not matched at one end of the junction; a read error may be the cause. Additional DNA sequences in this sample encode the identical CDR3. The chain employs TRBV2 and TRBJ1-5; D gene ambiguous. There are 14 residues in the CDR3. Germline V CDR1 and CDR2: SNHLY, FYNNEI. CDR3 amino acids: CASSASTVDQPQHF. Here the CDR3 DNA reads TGTGCCAGCAGTGCCTCAACAGTGGATCAGCCCCAGCACTTT.

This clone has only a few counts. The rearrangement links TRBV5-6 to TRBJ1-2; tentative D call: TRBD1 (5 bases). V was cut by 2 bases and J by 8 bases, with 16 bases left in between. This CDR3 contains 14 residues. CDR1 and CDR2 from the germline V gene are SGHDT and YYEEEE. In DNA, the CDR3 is TGTGCCAGCAGCTTCTTACAGGCCTCTCGGGGCTACACCTTC. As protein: CASSFLQASRGYTF.

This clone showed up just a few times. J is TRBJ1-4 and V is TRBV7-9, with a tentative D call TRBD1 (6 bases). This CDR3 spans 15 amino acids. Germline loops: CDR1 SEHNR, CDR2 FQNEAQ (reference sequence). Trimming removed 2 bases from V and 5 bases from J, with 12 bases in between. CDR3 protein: CASSLYGQRNEKLFF. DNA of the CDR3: TGTGCCAGCAGCTTATACGGACAGCGGAATGAAAAACTGTTTTTT.

The CDR3 nucleotides are TGTGCCTGGAGTCCCCTTGTTGGGGCGGCCGGGGAGCTGTTTTTT. This codes for CAWSPLVGAAGELFF. J is TRBJ2-2 and V is TRBV30, with D perhaps matching TRBD1 (5 bases). V lost 2 bases and J lost 6, with 16 bases in between. The germline CDR1 and CDR2 sequences are GTSNPN and SVGIG (reference sequence). The CDR3 length is 15 residues.

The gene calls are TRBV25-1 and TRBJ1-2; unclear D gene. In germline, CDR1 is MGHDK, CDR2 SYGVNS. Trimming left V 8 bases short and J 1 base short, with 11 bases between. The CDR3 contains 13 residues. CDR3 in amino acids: CASEQRDNYGYTF. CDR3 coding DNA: TGTGCCAGCGAACAGCGGGATAACTATGGCTACACCTTC.

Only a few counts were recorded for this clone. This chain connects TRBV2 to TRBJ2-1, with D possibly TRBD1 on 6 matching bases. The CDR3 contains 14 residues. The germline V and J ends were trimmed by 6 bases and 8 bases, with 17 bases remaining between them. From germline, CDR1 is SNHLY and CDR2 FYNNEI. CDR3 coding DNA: TGTGCCAGCAGCTACTACGGACAGTCCCATGAGCAGTTCTTC. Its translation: CASSYYGQSHEQFF.

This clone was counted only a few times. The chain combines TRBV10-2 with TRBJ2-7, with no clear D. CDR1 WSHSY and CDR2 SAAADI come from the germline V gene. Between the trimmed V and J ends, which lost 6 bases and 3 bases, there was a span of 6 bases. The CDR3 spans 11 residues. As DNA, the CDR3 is TGCGCCAGCAGCTCCTACTACGAGCAGTACTTC. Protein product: CASSSYYEQYF.

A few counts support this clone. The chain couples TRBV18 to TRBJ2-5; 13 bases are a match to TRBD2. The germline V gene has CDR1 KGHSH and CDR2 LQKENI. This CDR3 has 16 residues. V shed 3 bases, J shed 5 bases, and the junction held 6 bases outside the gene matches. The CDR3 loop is CASSPGLAGVGETQYF. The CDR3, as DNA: TGTGCCAGCTCACCCGGACTAGCGGGAGTTGGGGAGACCCAGTACTTC.

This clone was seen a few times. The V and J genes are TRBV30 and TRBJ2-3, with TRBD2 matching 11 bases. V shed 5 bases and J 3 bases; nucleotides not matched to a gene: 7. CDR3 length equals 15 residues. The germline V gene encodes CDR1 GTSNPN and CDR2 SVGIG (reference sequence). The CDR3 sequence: CAWDPSGRFTDTQYF. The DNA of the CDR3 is TGTGCCTGGGACCCTAGCGGGAGGTTTACAGATACGCAGTATTTT.

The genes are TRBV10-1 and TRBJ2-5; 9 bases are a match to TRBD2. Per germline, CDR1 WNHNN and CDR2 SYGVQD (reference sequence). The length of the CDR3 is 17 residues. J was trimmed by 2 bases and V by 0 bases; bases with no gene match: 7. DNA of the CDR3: TGCGCCAGCAGTGAGTCGACTCTTACTAGCGGGCAAGAGACCCAGTACTTC. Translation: CASSESTLTSGQETQYF.

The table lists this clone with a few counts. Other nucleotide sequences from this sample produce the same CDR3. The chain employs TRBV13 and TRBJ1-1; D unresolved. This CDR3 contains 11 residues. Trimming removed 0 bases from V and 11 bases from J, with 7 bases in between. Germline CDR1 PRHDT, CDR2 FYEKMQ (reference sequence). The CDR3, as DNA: TGTGCCAGCAGCTTAGGACTAGAGGCTTTCTTT. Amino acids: CASSLGLEAFF.

The CDR3 sequence: CASGLTHTQYF. CDR3 bases: TGTGCCAGCGGCTTAACGCATACGCAGTATTTT. The chain couples TRBV6-1 to TRBJ2-3; D is undetermined. The CDR3 extends over 11 amino acids. CDR1 is MNHNS, CDR2 SASEGT, per germline. Trimming pared 8 bases from V and 7 bases from J, leaving 10 bases between.

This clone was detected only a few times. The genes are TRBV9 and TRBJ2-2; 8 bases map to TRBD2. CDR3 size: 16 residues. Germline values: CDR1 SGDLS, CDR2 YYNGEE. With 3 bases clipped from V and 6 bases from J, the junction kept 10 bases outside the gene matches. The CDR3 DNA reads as TGTGCCAGCAGCGCCGGGGGGGGGACGTTCCCCGGGGAGCTGTTTTTT. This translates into CASSAGGGTFPGELFF.

The CDR3 reads CSVGGTGRYEQYF. The DNA of the CDR3 is TGCAGCGTTGGGGGGACAGGGAGGTACGAGCAGTACTTC. The genes are TRBV29-1 and TRBJ2-7; 9 bases agree with TRBD1. Germline CDR1 reads SQVTM; CDR2 reads ANQGSEA. This CDR3 comprises 13 residues. V shed 4 bases, J shed 4 bases, and the junction held 5 bases outside the gene matches.

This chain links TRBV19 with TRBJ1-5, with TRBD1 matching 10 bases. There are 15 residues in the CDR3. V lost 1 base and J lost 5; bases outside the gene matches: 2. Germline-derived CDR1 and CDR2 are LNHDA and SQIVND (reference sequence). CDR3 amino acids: CASSIGGQGDQPQHF. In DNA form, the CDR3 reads TGTGCCAGTAGTATAGGAGGACAGGGGGATCAGCCCCAGCATTTT.

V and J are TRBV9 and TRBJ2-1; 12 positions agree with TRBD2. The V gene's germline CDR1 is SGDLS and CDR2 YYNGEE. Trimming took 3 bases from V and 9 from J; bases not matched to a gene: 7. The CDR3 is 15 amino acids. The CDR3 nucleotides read TGTGCCAGCAGCGCGACTAGCGGGAGCGGGGTTGAGCAGTTCTTC. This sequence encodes CASSATSGSGVEQFF.

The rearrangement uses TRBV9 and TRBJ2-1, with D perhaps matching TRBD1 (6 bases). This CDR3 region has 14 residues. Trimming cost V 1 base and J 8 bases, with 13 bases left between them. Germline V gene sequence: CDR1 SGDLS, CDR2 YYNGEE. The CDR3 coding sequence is TGTGCCAGCAGCGTAACAGGGAATAGCGATGAGCAGTTCTTC. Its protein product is CASSVTGNSDEQFF.

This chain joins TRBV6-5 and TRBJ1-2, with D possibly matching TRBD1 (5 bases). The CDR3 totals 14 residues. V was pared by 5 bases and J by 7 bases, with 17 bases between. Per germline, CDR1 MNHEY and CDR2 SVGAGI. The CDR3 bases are TGTGCCAGCAGTCGAACTGTAAGGGGAAGTGGCTACACCTTC. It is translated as CASSRTVRGSGYTF.

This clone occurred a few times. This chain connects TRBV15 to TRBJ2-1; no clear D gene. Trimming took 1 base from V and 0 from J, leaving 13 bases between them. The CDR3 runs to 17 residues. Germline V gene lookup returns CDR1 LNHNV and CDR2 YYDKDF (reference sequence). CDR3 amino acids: CATSRAITRSSYNEQFF. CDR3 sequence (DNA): TGTGCCACCAGCAGAGCTATTACGAGGAGCTCCTACAATGAGCAGTTCTTC.

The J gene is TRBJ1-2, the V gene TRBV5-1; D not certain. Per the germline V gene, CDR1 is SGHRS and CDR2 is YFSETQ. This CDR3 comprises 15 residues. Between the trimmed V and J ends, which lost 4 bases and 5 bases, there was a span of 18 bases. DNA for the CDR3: TGCGCCAGCAGCCCCCTCGGTAGGTTGGAGTATGGCTACACCTTC. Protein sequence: CASSPLGRLEYGYTF.

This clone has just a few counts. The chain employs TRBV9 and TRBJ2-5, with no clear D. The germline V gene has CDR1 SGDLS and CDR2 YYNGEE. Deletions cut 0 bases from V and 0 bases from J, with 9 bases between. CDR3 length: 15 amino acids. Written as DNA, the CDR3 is TGTGCCAGCAGCGTAGCGGGTCTATACCAAGAGACCCAGTACTTC. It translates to CASSVAGLYQETQYF.

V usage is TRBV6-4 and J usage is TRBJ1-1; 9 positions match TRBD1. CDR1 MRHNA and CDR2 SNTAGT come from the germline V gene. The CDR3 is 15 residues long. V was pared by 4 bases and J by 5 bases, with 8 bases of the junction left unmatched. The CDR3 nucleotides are TGTGCCAGCAGTGCCGGTGGGACAGGGAAAACTGAAGCTTTCTTT. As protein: CASSAGGTGKTEAFF.